The clone carrying this T cell receptor (beta chain) has only a few counts. The data were obtained in a study of identical twins. Germline V gene data show CDR1 as KGHDR and CDR2 as SFDVKD. This CDR3 region has 14 residues. Between the trimmed V and J ends, which lost 10 bases and 7 bases, there was a span of 21 bases. Using its own MiXCR run on the 5' RACE reads, TCRdb lists one record per CDR3 protein. The table has approximately 680,000 distinct CDR3 sequences, just over 7% seen once. This sample also appeared in a second study, on yellow fever vaccine responses in identical twins.

This sequence originates from a young woman in good health. This chain links TRBV24-1 with TRBJ1-1; D possibly corresponds to TRBD1 (5 bases). Sequencing was done on a sample of PBMCs. For the CDR3, the DNA is TGTGCCACTTCTACGCGGGACCCGAGGGGTGAAGCTTTCTTT. Its protein product is CATSTRDPRGEAFF.